Listed below are T cell receptor beta chains from one sample, sequenced in a study of cytomegalovirus exposure and HLA in healthy donors. Measured with immunoSEQ multiplex PCR; TCRdb has only the in-frame clones, and not every one. The table records approximately 82,000 clones, about 92% of them present only once. Specimen: PBMCs. All receptors derive from a man aged 18 to 30 in good health and CMV-seronegative. Each CDR3 is given with its conserved first and last residue. D genes are given only for firm matches. Only some rows state a clone size, as once, few, many or a class for expanded clones.

J | D | V | size | CDR3 | DNA
TRBJ2-7 | TRBD1 | TRBV2 | NA | CASAQGAGSSYEQYF | TGTGCCAGCGCTCAGGGGGCCGGAAGCTCCTACGAGCAGTACTTC
TRBJ1-4 | TRBD1 | TRBV5-1 | NA | CASSLTGVNEKLFF | TGCGCCAGCAGCTTAACAGGGGTCAATGAAAAACTGTTTTTT
TRBJ2-1 | TRBD2 | TRBV6-6 | NA | CASSLRAGGIYNEQFF | TGTGCCAGCAGTCTCCGAGCGGGGGGCATCTACAATGAGCAGTTCTTC
TRBJ1-1 | NA | TRBV7-9 | NA | CASSPSAEAFF | TGTGCCAGCAGCCCATCAGCTGAAGCTTTCTTT
TRBJ2-1 | TRBD2 | TRBV27 | NA | CASSLTSGGNEQFF | TGTGCCAGCAGTTTGACTAGCGGGGGGAATGAGCAGTTCTTC
TRBJ2-1 | NA | TRBV11-2 | NA | CASSLEELREQFF | TGTGCCAGCAGCTTAGAGGAGCTTCGGGAGCAGTTCTTC
TRBJ2-1 | NA | TRBV6-6 | NA | CASSYGRTSREQFF | TGTGCCAGCAGTTACGGTAGGACTTCGCGTGAGCAGTTCTTC
TRBJ2-5 | NA | TRBV9 | NA | CASSVAPRQRGETQYF | TGTGCCAGCAGCGTAGCCCCCCGACAGAGAGGAGAGACCCAGTACTTC
TRBJ2-2 | TRBD2 | TRBV13 | once | CASSPTGLAGSNGELFF | TGTGCCAGCAGCCCCACCGGACTAGCGGGAAGTAACGGGGAGCTGTTTTTT
TRBJ2-1 | TRBD1 | TRBV7-9 | NA | CASSLGQGAGEQFF | TGTGCCAGCAGCTTAGGGCAGGGGGCGGGTGAGCAGTTCTTC
TRBJ2-4 | TRBD1 | TRBV18 | NA | CASSDQGAVAKNIQYF | TGTGCCAGCTCCGACCAGGGGGCTGTAGCCAAAAACATTCAGTACTTC
TRBJ1-1 | NA | TRBV19 | NA | CASSALTAPTEEAFF | TGTGCCAGTAGTGCCCTGACAGCGCCGACAGAGGAAGCTTTCTTT
TRBJ2-3 | TRBD1 | TRBV7-9 | NA | CAGHRGGYSDTQYF | TGTGCCGGTCACAGGGGTGGCTACTCAGATACGCAGTATTTT
TRBJ2-1 | TRBD1 | TRBV27 | NA | CASSFRGQGANEQFF | TGTGCCAGCAGTTTCAGGGGACAGGGGGCGAATGAGCAGTTCTTC
TRBJ2-3 | NA | TRBV5-8 | few | CASSLGRNADTQYF | TGTGCCAGCAGCTTAGGGAGGAATGCAGATACGCAGTATTTT
TRBJ2-7 | TRBD1 | TRBV5-5 | NA | CASSVHGTGAYEQYF | TGTGCCAGCAGCGTACATGGCACAGGGGCCTACGAGCAGTACTTC
TRBJ2-2 | TRBD1 | TRBV7-6 | NA | CATHRTGVSNTGELFF | TGTGCCACTCATCGGACAGGGGTCTCGAACACCGGGGAGCTGTTTTTT
TRBJ2-7 | NA | TRBV19 | NA | CASSIFWAPGSYEQYF | TGTGCCAGTAGTATATTCTGGGCCCCGGGATCCTACGAGCAGTACTTC
TRBJ2-3 | NA | TRBV4-2 | NA | CASSHGGTFAQYF | TGTGCCAGCAGCCATGGCGGGACTTTCGCGCAGTATTTT
TRBJ1-5 | NA | TRBV6-5 | NA | CASSYSYGPQHF | TGTGCCAGCAGTTACTCTTACGGGCCCCAGCATTTT
TRBJ2-3 | NA | TRBV9 | NA | CASSEKDTQYF | TGTGCCAGTTCAGAAAAGGATACGCAGTATTTT
TRBJ2-7 | TRBD1 | TRBV2 | NA | CASQTGGMNEQYF | TGTGCCAGTCAGACAGGGGGGATGAACGAGCAGTACTTC
TRBJ1-2 | NA | TRBV11-2 | once | CASSLVRGDKDGYTF | TGTGCCAGCAGCTTAGTACGTGGGGACAAAGATGGCTACACCTTC
TRBJ2-1 | NA | TRBV5-6 | NA | CASSLRGRYNEQFF | TGTGCCAGCAGCTTAAGGGGCCGATACAATGAGCAGTTCTTC
TRBJ2-3 | NA | TRBV28 | NA | CASSLLRTDTQYF | TGTGCCAGCAGTTTATTGCGGACAGATACGCAGTATTTT